The entry below describes one T cell receptor beta chain. Its antigen is undetermined. This specimen belongs to a study of cytomegalovirus exposure and HLA in healthy donors. For the study at large: Drawn from HLA-typed donors, about 85 million unique TCRs were held in an early data release.

Amplification used 60 Vbeta primers and 13 Jbeta primers. This table comes from immunoSEQ multiplex PCR, and its TCRdb copy is limited to in-frame clones, with some not included. Among 150,000 to 200,000 clones listed, over 65% were seen once. Study-wide findings and caveats: The HLA-A and HLA-B alleles of most subjects were reportedly predicted accurately from TCR beta sequences. Later genetic work tied a missense DCLRE1C variant to beta-chain V and J trimming. Among the sequence variants, a highly shared cluster was likely an artifact of sequencing.

The CDR3 is 13 residues long. Trimming took off 7 bases at V and 6 bases at J, with 14 bases between the two ends. CDR1 SGDLS and CDR2 YYNGEE come from the germline V gene. The chain uses TRBV9 and TRBJ1-5; D may be TRBD1 (5 bases). This TCR was sampled from a man in his 60s in good health and CMV-seronegative. The sample consisted of PBMCs. In DNA form, the CDR3 reads TGTGCCAGCGGGGGGGGGAAAGGTCAGCCCCAGCATTTT. It is translated as CASGGGKGQPQHF.